This TCR beta chain stems from a study of blood T cell repertoires in COVID-19. Original methodology: Using reference gene primer amplification, nucleated cell counts were estimated. Clones were read by immunoSEQ multiplex PCR, and TCRdb kept only the in-frame ones, dropping some. From that table come the V and J calls and clone size; the DNA was used to work out D and trimming. This sample yields 86,000 or so clones, of which around 80% are seen a single time; 0.95% to 1.5% belongs to the top ten. The ends lost 3 bases at V and 7 bases at J; junction bases unmatched: 11. The germline V gene has CDR1 LGHDT and CDR2 YNNKEL (reference sequence). This CDR3 contains 17 residues.

This rearrangement joins TRBV3-1 (or the pseudogene TRBV3-2) to TRBJ2-2, with TRBD2 matching 10 bases. The sample was peripheral blood. This TCR derives from a woman aged 80 or over with acute or convalescent COVID-19. This CDR3 reads CASSHDSGLALLGELFF. CDR3 DNA: TGTGCCAGCAGCCATGATTCGGGACTAGCGCTTCTCGGGGAGCTGTTTTTT.